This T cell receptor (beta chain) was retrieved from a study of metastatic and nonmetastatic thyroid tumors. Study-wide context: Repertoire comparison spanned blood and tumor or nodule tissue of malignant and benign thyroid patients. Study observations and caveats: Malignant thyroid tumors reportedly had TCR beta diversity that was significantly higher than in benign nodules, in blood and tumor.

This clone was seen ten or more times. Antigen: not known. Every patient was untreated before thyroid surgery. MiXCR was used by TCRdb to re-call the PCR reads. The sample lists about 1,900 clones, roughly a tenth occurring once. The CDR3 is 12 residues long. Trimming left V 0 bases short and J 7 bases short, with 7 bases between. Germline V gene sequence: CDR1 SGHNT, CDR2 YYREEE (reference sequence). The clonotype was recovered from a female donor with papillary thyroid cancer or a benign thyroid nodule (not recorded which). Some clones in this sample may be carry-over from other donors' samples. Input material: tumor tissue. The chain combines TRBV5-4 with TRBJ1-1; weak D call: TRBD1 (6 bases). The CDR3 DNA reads TGTGCCAGCAGCTTGGGGACAGTTGAAGCTTTCTTT. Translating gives CASSLGTVEAFF.